Listed here are 11 T cell receptor beta chains from one sample, sequenced in a study of control samples from healthy donors and cancer patients (dated by TCRdb to 2020 to 2021). The library came from the immunoSEQ multiplex PCR assay. Drawn from immuneACCESS, this table holds only the in-frame rearrangements with V and J called that TCRdb kept. Clones are partly lost; checked studies trace under half to an unresolved V gene and leave the rest unexplained. The sample table records about 200,000 clones. The ten largest clones add up to approximately 2.2% of the sample. Specimen: blood. These receptors originate from a woman in her twenties or thirties in good health.

The chain recombines TRBV7-3 with TRBJ1-1, with 8 bases matching TRBD1. V lost 5 bases, J lost 10 bases, and 6 bases stayed unmatched. This CDR3 is built from 12 residues. The germline V gene has CDR1 SGHTA and CDR2 FQGTGA. The CDR3 nucleotides are TGTGCCAGCAGCCCAACAACAGGGGGAGCTTTCTTT. Its protein product is CASSPTTGGAFF.

V usage is TRBV19 and J usage is TRBJ2-1; a possible D gene is TRBD1 (5 bases). Trimming took 2 bases from V and 9 from J, leaving 11 bases between them. The CDR3 is made up of 13 amino acids. The germline gives CDR1 LNHDA, CDR2 SQIVND (reference sequence). The CDR3 coding sequence is TGTGCCAGTAGTATATCCAGCCAGGGTGAGCAGTTCTTC. Residues: CASSISSQGEQFF.

The rearrangement joins TRBV9 to TRBJ1-6; D uncertain. This CDR3 has 13 residues. V lost 3 bases, J lost 7 bases, and 8 bases lay in between. Germline-derived CDR1 and CDR2 are SGDLS and YYNGEE. CDR3 in amino acids: CASSAMANSPLHF. CDR3 in DNA: TGTGCCAGCAGCGCGATGGCCAATTCACCCCTCCACTTT.

The chain is built from TRBV27 and TRBJ1-2, with TRBD1 as a possible D gene (5 bases). The V end lost 8 bases, the J end lost 7 bases, and 17 bases lay between the germline ends. The CDR3 has 13 amino acids. Germline V gives CDR1 MNHEY, CDR2 SMNVEV (reference sequence). CDR3 in amino acids: CASLGQKGGGYTF. CDR3 coding DNA: TGTGCCAGCCTCGGACAAAAGGGTGGTGGCTACACCTTC.

The chain recombines TRBV28 with TRBJ2-7; 14 bases map to TRBD2. The CDR3 runs to 13 residues. CDR1 and CDR2 (germline): MDHEN, SYDVKM. V dropped 8 bases and J dropped 8; count of bases not matched to a gene: 5. In DNA, the CDR3 is TGTGCCAGCTCCGGGACTAGCGGGGGCCAGCAGTACTTC. Protein: CASSGTSGGQQYF.

This chain uses TRBV11-2 with TRBJ1-6, with D maybe TRBD1 (6 bases). Trimming removed 4 bases at V and 1 base at J, with 20 bases between. Germline-derived CDR1 and CDR2 are SGHAT and FQNNGV. The CDR3 totals 19 residues. The CDR3 spells CASSSGGRAVSSYNSPLHF. CDR3 nucleotide sequence: TGTGCCAGCAGCTCGGGGGGCCGCGCCGTCAGTTCCTATAATTCACCCCTCCACTTT. The whole variable domain, filled in from reference TRBV11-2 and TRBJ1-6, reads EAGVAQSPRYKIIEKRQSVAFWCNPISGHATLYWYQQILGQGPKLLIQFQNNGVVDDSQLPKDRFSAERLKGVDSTLKIQPAKLEDSAVYLCASSSGGRAVSSYNSPLHFGNGTRLTVT.

V gene TRBV7-9 combines with J gene TRBJ1-2; possibly TRBD1 for D (5 bases). The CDR3 is made up of 13 amino acids. Per the germline V gene, CDR1 is SEHNR and CDR2 is FQNEAQ (reference sequence). V was shortened by 3 bases and J by 9 bases, with 14 bases between the two germline ends. CDR3 nucleotides: TGTGCCAGCAGCTTCGCCGGGACGCAAAGCTACACCTTC. Amino acid sequence: CASSFAGTQSYTF. Based on the CDR3 plus reference TRBV7-9 and TRBJ1-2, the full variable domain is DTGVSQNPRHKITKRGQNVTFRCDPISEHNRLYWYRQTLGQGPEFLTYFQNEAQLEKSRLLSDRFSAERPKGSFSTLEIQRTEQGDSAMYLCASSFAGTQSYTFGSGTRLTVV.

The rearrangement links TRBV7-2 to TRBJ2-3; TRBD2 aligns across 11 bases. This CDR3 has 16 amino acids. After removal of 0 bases from V and 5 bases from J, the junction contained 4 bases not matched to a gene. Germline CDR1 SGHTA, CDR2 FQGNSA. Here the CDR3 DNA reads TGTGCCAGCAGCTTAGCTAGCGGGGGGGCGGAAGATACGCAGTATTTT. This codes for CASSLASGGAEDTQYF.

The V gene is TRBV6-2 or TRBV6-3, the J gene TRBJ1-5; 8 bases agree with TRBD1. The CDR3 contains 14 residues. V shed 3 bases and J 7 bases; nucleotides not matched to a gene: 5. Germline CDR1 is MNHEY and CDR2 is SVGEGT. The CDR3 DNA reads TGTGCCAGCAGTTATCAGACAGGGGTCCAGCCCCAGCATTTT. As protein: CASSYQTGVQPQHF.

This sequence joins TRBV6-5 and TRBJ1-2; no definite D call. CDR1 is MNHEY and CDR2 is SVGAGI in the germline V gene. The V and J ends lost 7 bases and 2 bases respectively, with 11 bases between them. The CDR3 is 13 residues long. For the CDR3, the DNA is TGTGCCAGCAAATACGGCTCGAACTATGGCTACACCTTC. Its protein product is CASKYGSNYGYTF.

The chain combines TRBV2 with TRBJ1-6, with D perhaps TRBD1 (5 bases). Germline-derived CDR1 and CDR2 are SNHLY and FYNNEI. The CDR3 spans 14 residues. Between the trimmed V and J ends, which lost 1 base and 6 bases, there was a span of 7 bases. The CDR3 DNA sequence: TGTGCCAGCAGTGAAGGACAGCTTAATTCACCCCTCCACTTT. Translation gives CASSEGQLNSPLHF.